The 14 T cell receptor beta chains below come from one sample, sequenced in a study of blood T cell repertoires in COVID-19. Sequencing was performed with immunoSEQ multiplex PCR; in TCRdb, only in-frame clones are kept and a portion is missing. The table has 220,000 or so clones, approximately 77% seen once; the top ten hold 3.6%. Sequencing was carried out using peripheral blood. The receptors were sampled from a woman over 75 with acute or convalescent COVID-19.

The chain carries TRBV7-9 and TRBJ2-2; unclear D gene. Trimming removed 6 bases from V and 0 bases from J, with 17 bases in between. The CDR3 has 17 amino acids. Germline loops: CDR1 SEHNR, CDR2 FQNEAQ (reference sequence). In nucleotides, the CDR3 is TGTGCCAGCAGTAGCCTCGGTGGCCGGCCGAACACCGGGGAGCTGTTTTTT. It encodes CASSSLGGRPNTGELFF.

The CDR3 is CASSEVSSGGYTF. The CDR3 coding sequence is TGTGCCAGCAGTGAAGTAAGTTCGGGTGGCTACACCTTC. V is TRBV6-1 and J is TRBJ1-2, with D unresolved. The CDR3 covers 13 residues. V was pared by 1 base and J by 7 bases, with 10 bases between. Germline V gives CDR1 MNHNS, CDR2 SASEGT.

The chain has TRBV4-1 and TRBJ1-3; D is perhaps TRBD1 (6 bases). Germline CDR1 MGHRA, CDR2 YSYEKL. This CDR3 has 16 amino acids. V was trimmed by 4 bases and J by 3 bases, leaving 16 bases between them. The DNA of the CDR3 is TGCGCCAGCAGCCTCGGACAGAGCCAAATTGGAAACACCATATATTTT. It encodes CASSLGQSQIGNTIYF.

The V gene is TRBV11-1, the J gene TRBJ2-7; maybe TRBD2 (5 bases). The CDR3 spans 14 residues. CDR1 SGHAT and CDR2 FQDESV come from the germline V gene (reference sequence). Trimming took off 7 bases at V and 3 bases at J, with 16 bases between the two ends. CDR3 sequence reads: CASKPRGKIYEQYF. The CDR3 coding sequence is TGTGCCAGCAAACCACGAGGGAAAATCTACGAGCAGTACTTC.

The chain uses TRBV7-9 and TRBJ2-1; 8 nucleotides align to TRBD1. The CDR3 is made up of 15 amino acids. CDR1 and CDR2 (germline): SEHNR, FQNEAQ (reference sequence). V lost 4 bases and J lost 5; bases outside the gene matches: 7. Here the CDR3 reads CASSSTGGPDNEQFF. CDR3 DNA sequence: TGTGCCAGCAGCTCCACAGGGGGGCCAGACAATGAGCAGTTCTTC.

The chain uses TRBV28 and TRBJ2-1; D not resolved. The germline V gene has CDR1 MDHEN and CDR2 SYDVKM. This CDR3 region has 14 residues. V was shortened by 3 bases and J by 5 bases, with 11 bases between the two germline ends. The CDR3 loop is CASSLGPLNNEQFF. The CDR3, as DNA: TGTGCCAGCAGTTTGGGCCCCTTGAACAATGAGCAGTTCTTC.

Note on this clone: Other DNA sequences in the sample encode the same CDR3. The chain employs TRBV28 and TRBJ1-5; 8 bases match TRBD1. From germline, CDR1 is MDHEN and CDR2 SYDVKM. Unmatched junction bases numbered 1, after V lost 7 bases and J lost 2 bases. This CDR3 comprises 13 residues. CDR3 loop: CASKTGGNQPQHF. CDR3 DNA: TGTGCCAGCAAGACAGGGGGCAATCAGCCCCAGCATTTT.

The V gene is TRBV7-9, the J gene TRBJ2-1, with TRBD2 matching 12 bases. Germline CDR1 reads SEHNR; CDR2 reads FQNEAQ (reference sequence). The CDR3 consists of 16 residues. V trimming: 3 bases; J trimming: 5 bases; junction bases outside the gene matches: 5. In nucleotides, the CDR3 is TGTGCCAGCAGCTTGGGGCTAGCGGGGGGGGACAATGAGCAGTTCTTC. This translates into CASSLGLAGGDNEQFF.

This chain joins TRBV10-3 and TRBJ1-6; no reliable D call. The CDR3 covers 16 residues. The germline V gene encodes CDR1 ENHRY and CDR2 SYGVKD. The V gene lost 3 bases and the J gene lost 7 bases, with 16 bases spanning the gap. The CDR3 DNA sequence: TGTGCCATCAGTGACCCTCAGTTGGGCGCGAATTCACCCCTCCACTTT. It codes for CAISDPQLGANSPLHF.

This rearrangement joins TRBV11-2 to TRBJ1-1; tentative D call: TRBD1 (6 bases). Germline CDR1 SGHAT, CDR2 FQNNGV. The V gene lost 5 bases and the J gene lost 6 bases, with 19 bases spanning the gap. The CDR3 extends over 15 amino acids. The CDR3 bases are TGTGCCAGCAGCCCCTCCGCTCGGGGGGCGGCTGAAGCTTTCTTT. The encoded protein is CASSPSARGAAEAFF.

The CDR3, as DNA: TGTGCCAGCAGCTCCACCGGGACAAGGAACACTGAAGCTTTCTTT. Amino acids: CASSSTGTRNTEAFF. The genes are TRBV3-1 (or the pseudogene TRBV3-2) and TRBJ1-1; the D gene is possibly TRBD1 (6 bases). V was shortened by 5 bases and J by 1 base, with 14 bases between the two germline ends. The CDR3 has 15 residues. Germline lookup yields CDR1 LGHDT and CDR2 YNNKEL (reference sequence).

The chain uses TRBV6-5 and TRBJ2-7; 7 bases are shared with TRBD2. The V segment lost 6 bases and the J segment 0 bases; nucleotides outside the gene matches: 5. CDR1 is MNHEY, CDR2 SVGAGI, per germline. The length of the CDR3 is 14 residues. CDR3 region: CASRARGSSYEQYF. The DNA of the CDR3 is TGTGCCAGCAGGGCCCGCGGGAGCTCCTACGAGCAGTACTTC.

The rearrangement links TRBV5-5 to TRBJ1-2; D possibly corresponds to TRBD1 (6 bases). The CDR3 has 15 residues. Germline lookup yields CDR1 SGHKS and CDR2 YYEKEE (reference sequence). Trimming took off 4 bases at V and 4 bases at J, with 17 bases between the two ends. CDR3 sequence reads: CASSLGWTEVYGYTF. In nucleotides, the CDR3 is TGTGCCAGCAGCCTGGGGTGGACAGAAGTCTATGGCTACACCTTC.

This clone has only one observation. The chain recombines TRBV4-3 with TRBJ2-1; 14 bases are shared with TRBD2. Trimming removed 5 bases from V and 9 bases from J; junction bases left unmatched: 9. There are 16 residues in the CDR3. Germline CDR1 and CDR2: LGHNA and YSLEER. CDR3 loop: CASSSRLAGGLSEQFF. CDR3 DNA: TGCGCCAGCAGCTCGCGACTAGCGGGGGGGCTTAGTGAGCAGTTCTTC.